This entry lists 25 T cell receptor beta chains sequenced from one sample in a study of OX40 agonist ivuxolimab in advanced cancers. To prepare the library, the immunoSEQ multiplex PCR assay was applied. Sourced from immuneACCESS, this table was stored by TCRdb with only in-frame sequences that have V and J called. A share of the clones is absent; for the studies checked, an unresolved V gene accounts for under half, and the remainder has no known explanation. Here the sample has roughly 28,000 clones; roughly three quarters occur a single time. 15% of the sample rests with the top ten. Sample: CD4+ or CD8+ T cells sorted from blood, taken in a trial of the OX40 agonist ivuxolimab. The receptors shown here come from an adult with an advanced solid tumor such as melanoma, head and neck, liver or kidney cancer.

The CDR3 loop is CSTVSGRELFF. The DNA of the CDR3 is TGCAGCACCGTCAGTGGTAGGGAGCTGTTTTTT. The rearrangement links TRBV29-1 to TRBJ2-2; D unclear. V was shortened by 8 bases and J by 9 bases, with 13 bases between the two germline ends. There are 11 residues in the CDR3. Germline CDR1 SQVTM, CDR2 ANQGSEA.

CDR3 sequence (DNA): TGTGCCAGCTCTTCCAGGGCCAACGTCCTGACTTTC. Its translation is CASSSRANVLTF. The J gene is TRBJ2-6, the V gene TRBV18; no definite D call. CDR1 and CDR2 (germline): KGHSH, LQKENI. V was shortened by 6 bases and J by 5 bases, with 5 bases between the two germline ends. The CDR3 is made up of 12 amino acids. Full variable domain (outside the CDR3, taken from reference TRBV18 and TRBJ2-6): NAGVMQNPRHLVRRRGQEARLRCSPMKGHSHVYWYRQLPEEGLKFMVYLQKENIIDESGMPKERFSAEFPKEGPSILRIQQVVRGDSAAYFCASSSRANVLTFGAGSRLTVL.

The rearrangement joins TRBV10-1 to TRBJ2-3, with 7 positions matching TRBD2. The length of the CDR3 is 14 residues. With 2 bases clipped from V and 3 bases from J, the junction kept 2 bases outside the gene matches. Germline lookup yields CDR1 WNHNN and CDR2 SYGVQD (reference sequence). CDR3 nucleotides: TGCGCCAGCAGTGAGCGGGGGGAGACAGATACGCAGTATTTT. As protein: CASSERGETDTQYF.

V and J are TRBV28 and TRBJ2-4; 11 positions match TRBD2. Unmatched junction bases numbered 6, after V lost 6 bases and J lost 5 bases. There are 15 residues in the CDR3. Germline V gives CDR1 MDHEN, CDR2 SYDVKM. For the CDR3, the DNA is TGTGCCAGCAGCCTGGCGGGACTAGCGGAAAACATTCAGTACTTC. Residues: CASSLAGLAENIQYF.

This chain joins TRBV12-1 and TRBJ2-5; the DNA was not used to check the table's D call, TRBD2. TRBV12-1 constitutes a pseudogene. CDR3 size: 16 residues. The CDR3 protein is CASSPTTGRGQETQYF. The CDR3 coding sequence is TGTGCCAGCAGCCCTACTACGGGGCGGGGCCAAGAGACCCAGTACTTC.

CDR3 coding DNA: TGTGCCAGCAGCCCGGACAGGGGAGCTGGTGAAGCTTTCTTT. Encoded protein: CASSPDRGAGEAFF. V is TRBV5-8 and J is TRBJ1-1; 9 bases line up with TRBD1. This CDR3 has 14 amino acids. The trim removed 4 bases at V and 7 bases at J, leaving 8 bases unmatched. Germline CDR1 reads SGHTS; CDR2 reads YDEGEE.

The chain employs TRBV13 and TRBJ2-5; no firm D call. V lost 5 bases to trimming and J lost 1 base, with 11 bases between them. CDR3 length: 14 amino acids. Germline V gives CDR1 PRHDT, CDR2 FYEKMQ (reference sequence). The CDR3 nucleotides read TGTGCCAGCAGCCCGCCTCGGAGCCAAGAGACCCAGTACTTC. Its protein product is CASSPPRSQETQYF.

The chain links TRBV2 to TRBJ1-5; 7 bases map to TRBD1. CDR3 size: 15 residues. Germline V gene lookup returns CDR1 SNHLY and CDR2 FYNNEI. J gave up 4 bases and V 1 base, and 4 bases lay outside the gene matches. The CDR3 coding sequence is TGTGCCAGCAGTGAAGAGCAGGGGGGGAATCAGCCCCAGCATTTT. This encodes CASSEEQGGNQPQHF. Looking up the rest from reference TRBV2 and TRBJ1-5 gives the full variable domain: EPEVTQTPSHQVTQMGQEVILRCVPISNHLYFYWYRQILGQKVEFLVSFYNNEISEKSEIFDDQFSVERPDGSNFTLKIRSTKLEDSAMYFCASSEEQGGNQPQHFGDGTRLSIL.

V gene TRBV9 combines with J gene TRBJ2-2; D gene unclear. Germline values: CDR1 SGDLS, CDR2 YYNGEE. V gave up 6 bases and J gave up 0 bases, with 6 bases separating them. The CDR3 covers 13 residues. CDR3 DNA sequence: TGTGCCAGCACAGTCACGAACACCGGGGAGCTGTTTTTT. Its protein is CASTVTNTGELFF.

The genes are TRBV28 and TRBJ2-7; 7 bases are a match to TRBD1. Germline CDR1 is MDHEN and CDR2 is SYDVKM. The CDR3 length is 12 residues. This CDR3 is CVTGTANYEQYF. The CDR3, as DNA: TGTGTCACCGGGACAGCGAATTACGAGCAGTACTTC.

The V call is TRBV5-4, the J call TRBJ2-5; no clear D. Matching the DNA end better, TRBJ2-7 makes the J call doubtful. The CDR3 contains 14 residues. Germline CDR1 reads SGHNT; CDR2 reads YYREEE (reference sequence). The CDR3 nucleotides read TGTGCCAGCACCATATTGGGCAACCCCTACGAGCAGTACTTC. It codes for CASTILGNPYEQYF.

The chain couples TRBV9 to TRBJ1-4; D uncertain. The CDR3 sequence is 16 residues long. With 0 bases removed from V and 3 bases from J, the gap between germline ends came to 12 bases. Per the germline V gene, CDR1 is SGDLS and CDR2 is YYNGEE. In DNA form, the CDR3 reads TGTGCCAGCAGCGTAGGACTTTCTGGGGCTAATGAAAAACTGTTTTTT. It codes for CASSVGLSGANEKLFF.

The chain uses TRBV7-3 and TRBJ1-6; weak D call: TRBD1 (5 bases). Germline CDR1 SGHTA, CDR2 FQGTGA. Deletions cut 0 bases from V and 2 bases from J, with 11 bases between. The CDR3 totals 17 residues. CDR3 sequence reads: CASSLTRAGPYNSPLHF. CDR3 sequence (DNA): TGTGCCAGCAGCTTAACGCGGGCGGGGCCCTATAATTCACCCCTCCACTTT.

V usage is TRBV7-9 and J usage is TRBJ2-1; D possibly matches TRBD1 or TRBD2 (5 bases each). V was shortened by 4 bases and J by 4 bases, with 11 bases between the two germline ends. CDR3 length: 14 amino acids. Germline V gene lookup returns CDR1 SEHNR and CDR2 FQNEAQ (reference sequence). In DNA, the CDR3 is TGTGCCAGCAGCTCCGAGGGACGGTACAATGAGCAGTTCTTC. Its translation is CASSSEGRYNEQFF.

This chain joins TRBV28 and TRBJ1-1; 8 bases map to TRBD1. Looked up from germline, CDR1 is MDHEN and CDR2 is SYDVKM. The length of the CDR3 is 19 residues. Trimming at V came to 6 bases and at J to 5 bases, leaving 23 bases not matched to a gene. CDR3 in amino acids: CASSLRRWTDREVPTEAFF. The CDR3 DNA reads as TGTGCCAGCAGCTTAAGACGCTGGACGGACAGGGAGGTTCCTACTGAAGCTTTCTTT.

CDR3 sequence: CARGGAGGNEQFF. CDR3 coding DNA: TGTGCCAGGGGGGGGGCAGGAGGAAATGAGCAGTTCTTC. The chain employs TRBV28 and TRBJ2-1; perhaps TRBD2 as D (7 bases). The V and J ends lost 9 bases and 7 bases respectively, with 16 bases between them. The CDR3 runs to 13 residues. Looked up from germline, CDR1 is MDHEN and CDR2 is SYDVKM.

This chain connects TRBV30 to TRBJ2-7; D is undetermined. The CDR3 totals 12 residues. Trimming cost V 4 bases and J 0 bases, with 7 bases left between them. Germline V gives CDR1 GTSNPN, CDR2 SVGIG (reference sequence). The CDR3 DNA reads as TGTGCCTGGAAGGCGTACTCCTACGAGCAGTACTTC. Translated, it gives CAWKAYSYEQYF.

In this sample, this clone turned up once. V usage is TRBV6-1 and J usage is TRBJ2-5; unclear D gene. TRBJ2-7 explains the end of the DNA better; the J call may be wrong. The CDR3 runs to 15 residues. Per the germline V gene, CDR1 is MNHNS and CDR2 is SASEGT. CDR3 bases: TGTGCCAGCAGGACCCGATGGGAAAGCTCCTACGAGCAGTACTTC. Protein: CASRTRWESSYEQYF.

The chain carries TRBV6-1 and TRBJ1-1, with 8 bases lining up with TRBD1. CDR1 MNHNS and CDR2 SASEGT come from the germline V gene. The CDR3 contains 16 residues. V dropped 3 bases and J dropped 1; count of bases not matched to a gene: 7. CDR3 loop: CASSDQGARQNTEAFF. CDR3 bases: TGTGCCAGCAGTGATCAGGGGGCGAGGCAGAACACTGAAGCTTTCTTT.

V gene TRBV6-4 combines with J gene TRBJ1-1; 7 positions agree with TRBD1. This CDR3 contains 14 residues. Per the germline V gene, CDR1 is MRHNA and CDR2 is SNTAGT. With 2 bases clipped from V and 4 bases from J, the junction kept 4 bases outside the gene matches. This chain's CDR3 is CASSDGAGGTEAFF. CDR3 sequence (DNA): TGTGCCAGCAGTGACGGGGCAGGGGGCACTGAAGCTTTCTTT.

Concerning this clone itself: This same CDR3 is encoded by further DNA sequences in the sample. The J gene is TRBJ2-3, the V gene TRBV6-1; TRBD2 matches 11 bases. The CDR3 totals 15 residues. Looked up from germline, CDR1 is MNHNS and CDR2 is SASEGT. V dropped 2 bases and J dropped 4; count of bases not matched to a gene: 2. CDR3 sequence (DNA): TGTGCCAGCAGTGAACTAGCGGGGGGCCCAGATACGCAGTATTTT. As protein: CASSELAGGPDTQYF.

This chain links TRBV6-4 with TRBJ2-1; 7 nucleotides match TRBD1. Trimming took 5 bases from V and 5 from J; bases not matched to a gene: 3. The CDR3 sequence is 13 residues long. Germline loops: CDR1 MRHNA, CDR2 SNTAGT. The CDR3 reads CASSRDSNNEQFF. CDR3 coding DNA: TGTGCCAGCAGTCGGGACAGCAACAATGAGCAGTTCTTC.

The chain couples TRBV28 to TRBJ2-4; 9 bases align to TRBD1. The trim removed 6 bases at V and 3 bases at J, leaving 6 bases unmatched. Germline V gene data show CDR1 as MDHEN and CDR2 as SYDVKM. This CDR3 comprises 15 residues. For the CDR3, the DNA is TGTGCCAGCAGGGGGACAGGGTGGGACAAAAACATTCAGTACTTC. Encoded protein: CASRGTGWDKNIQYF.

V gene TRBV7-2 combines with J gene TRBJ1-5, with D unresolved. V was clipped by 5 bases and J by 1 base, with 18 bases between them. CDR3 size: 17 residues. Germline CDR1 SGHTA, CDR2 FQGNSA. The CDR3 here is CASSTQVLRGSNQPQHF. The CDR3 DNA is TGTGCCAGCAGCACCCAAGTGTTGCGGGGAAGCAATCAGCCCCAGCATTTT.

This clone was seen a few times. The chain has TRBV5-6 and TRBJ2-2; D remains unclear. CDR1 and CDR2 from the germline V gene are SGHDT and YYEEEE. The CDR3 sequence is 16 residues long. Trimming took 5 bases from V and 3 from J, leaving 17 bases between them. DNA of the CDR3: TGTGCCAGCAGTTTCGACTGGAACCAGGACACCGGGGAGCTGTTTTTT. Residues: CASSFDWNQDTGELFF.